This record covers a single T cell receptor beta chain. The antigen this receptor binds is unknown. Using the immunoSEQ assay, multiplex PCR amplified TCR beta CDR3 regions from an average of approximately 1,200 ng of genomic DNA per sample. Primer bias was corrected in the assay by using a complete synthetic TCR repertoire to establish an amplification baseline. Amplicons were sequenced on the Illumina platform. The original pipeline was this. Sequence errors were corrected by clustering with frequency ratios and a modified nearest-neighbor algorithm, and the sequences were then analyzed in the immunoSEQ Analyzer using IMGT gene definitions. At each rarefaction depth, TCR richness and evenness were averaged across 20 rarefaction repeats, and samples with fewer sequences than that depth were excluded. V, D and J gene relative abundances were compared between groups with Wilcoxon rank sum tests, applying FDR correction. For the blinded duplicates, the intraclass correlation was 90% to 97% for TCR richness and averaged approximately 76% across about 70 gene segments. This is the immuneACCESS table as TCRdb keeps it, with only in-frame sequences that have V and J called. A part of the clones is gone; compared with another copy, unresolved V genes explain less than half, and the rest is unexplained. The DNA gave D and trimming, while V, J and clone size come from that table. The table held for this sample gives about 23,000 clones. The ten largest clones represent 7.5% to 9.5% of the sample.

Every participant had a single incident cervical HPV16 infection, and women with prevalent HPV16 infections were excluded. Cervical HPV DNA was detected by MY09/MY11 PCR, and genotyping was performed by dot-blot hybridization. Around 16 mL of heparinized blood were centrifuged, and the buffy coat was aliquoted, frozen at -30°C, then stored at -80°C. QIAGEN kits were used to extract genomic DNA from the buffy coat specimens. This entry is derived from a study of T cells in women clearing cervical HPV infection (dated by TCRdb to the late 2010s). As for the study more broadly: Cases were roughly 24 women with histologically confirmed HPV16-related CIN3 or worse, including a couple of invasive cancers. In the parent cohort, approximately 9,900 women aged 18 or older were enrolled in Guanacaste, Costa Rica, during about 1993 to 1994 and then followed for less than nine years. Cases and controls were matched on age within five years and on year of sample collection. Among cases, blood sampling came a median of roughly 150 days after lesion detection, with an interquartile range of roughly 85 to 200 days. The controls were 25 or so women whose single incident HPV16 infection cleared within 12 months with no development of precancer or cancer. Blood from cases was drawn at the visit where the lesion was first identified, while blood from controls was drawn once the infection was no longer detected. The exploratory proof-of-principle case-control study was nested within the Guanacaste HPV Natural History Study in Costa Rica and compared TCR repertoires across cervical HPV16 outcomes. HLA typing was available for only a few women, so HLA type could not be excluded as a confounder. A median age of nearly 35 years was observed in cases versus 37 to 40 in controls, and no significant differences in baseline characteristics were found. Quality controls consisted of five blinded duplicates per group, for a total of some 60 samples made up of 50 or so participants and around ten replicates.

Broader findings and caveats from the paper: The cross-sectional design could not show whether associations preceded infection or resulted from it; effector/memory subsets and HPV-specific T cells were not isolated. Because T-cell numbers per sample were unknown, differences in richness could reflect varying T-cell content rather than repertoire biology. Significantly higher TCR repertoire richness was observed in CIN3+ cases than in controls across sequencing depths, whereas no difference in evenness was found. Random forest classifiers that combined richness and V gene abundances separated cases from controls with an estimated AUC of 0.83.

The sequenced sample consisted of blood buffy coat. The TCR sequence derives from a woman aged 18 to 69 with a cervical HPV16 infection that either progressed to CIN3+ or cleared (not recorded which).

The CDR3 loop reads CAISDRIGGFNEQFF. CDR3 bases read: TGTGCCATCAGTGATCGGATTGGCGGGTTTAATGAG. Recombination linked TRBV10-3 to TRBJ2-1; tentative D gene TRBD2, with 5 bases matching. Read data end 3 residues before the CDR3 end; the end is taken from the germline J gene. Trimming at the junction amounts to 3 bases on V and 7 bases on J, and the germline ends lie 16 bases apart. From cysteine to phenylalanine, the CDR3 is 15 amino acids long. The DNA shown is the part of the CDR3 that was read: 36 bases, in frame from base 1. The CDR1 and CDR2 encoded by the germline V gene are ENHRY and SYGVKD.